The 21 T cell receptor beta chains below all came from one sample that was sequenced in a study of blood T cells in healthy people across ages. The second PCR ran about 6 to 11 cycles with a sample-barcoded 5' primer and J-beta primers. TCRdb passed the 5' RACE reads through MiXCR, listing each CDR3 protein once. The sample includes about 930,000 distinct CDR3 sequences, 25% to 35% seen only once; the top ten take around 9.6%. A further study also used this sample, focusing on T cells of mothers and their children.

The sample was blood. Source of these receptors: a woman aged 40 to 50 in good health.

This clonotype was found many times. This chain joins TRBV28 and TRBJ2-7; D ambiguous. The CDR3 runs 13 residues. V lost 3 bases to trimming and J lost 0 bases, with 6 bases between them. CDR1 and CDR2 from the germline V gene are MDHEN and SYDVKM. The CDR3: CASSFIDSYEQYF. In DNA form, the CDR3 reads TGTGCCAGCAGTTTCATTGACTCCTACGAGCAGTACTTC.

This clonotype was recorded a few times. This chain links TRBV10-3 with TRBJ1-2; D perhaps matches TRBD1 (6 bases). CDR1 is ENHRY and CDR2 is SYGVKD in the germline V gene. V was shortened by 2 bases and J by 0 bases, with 16 bases between the two germline ends. CDR3 length: 17 amino acids. In DNA form, the CDR3 reads TGTGCCATCAGTGAGCCACAAACAGGGATGCCTAACTATGGCTACACCTTC. Translation: CAISEPQTGMPNYGYTF.

V gene TRBV7-2 combines with J gene TRBJ2-1, with 7 bases matching TRBD1. CDR1 SGHTA and CDR2 FQGNSA come from the germline V gene. V shed 1 base, J shed 12 bases, and the junction held 6 bases outside the gene matches. This CDR3 region has 13 residues. The CDR3 nucleotides are TGTGCCAGCAGCTTAGAAGACAGGGTTGGGCAGTTCTTC. Its translation is CASSLEDRVGQFF.

This clonotype has at least ten counts. This chain connects TRBV7-9 to TRBJ1-2, with a possible D match to TRBD1 (6 bases). Germline V gives CDR1 SEHNR, CDR2 FQNEAQ (reference sequence). V lost 5 bases to trimming and J lost 3 bases, with 10 bases between them. The length of the CDR3 is 13 residues. CDR3 region: CASSQDSYYGYTF. The CDR3 DNA sequence: TGTGCCAGCAGCCAGGACAGCTACTATGGCTACACCTTC.

This clonotype came up many times. The rearrangement uses TRBV28 and TRBJ2-7; 7 nucleotides match TRBD1. After removal of 8 bases from V and 2 bases from J, the junction contained 3 bases not matched to a gene. The germline V gene encodes CDR1 MDHEN and CDR2 SYDVKM. This CDR3 contains 12 residues. This CDR3 is CASWDRAYEQYF. The CDR3 nucleotides are TGTGCCAGCTGGGACAGAGCCTACGAGCAGTACTTC.

V gene TRBV6-5 combines with J gene TRBJ2-7; D perhaps matches TRBD1 (6 bases). V shed 5 bases and J shed 2 bases, with 13 bases lying between them. The CDR3 runs 14 residues. Germline CDR1 reads MNHEY; CDR2 reads SVGAGI. Here the CDR3 DNA reads TGTGCCAGCAGTCAATTACAGGGAACCTACGAGCAGTACTTC. Its translation is CASSQLQGTYEQYF.

The CDR3 spells CASSLTGTGATYSNQPQHF. CDR3 sequence (DNA): TGTGCCAGCAGCTTAACCGGGACAGGGGCTACTTATAGCAATCAGCCCCAGCATTTT. The chain has TRBV21-1 and TRBJ1-5; the DNA was not used to check the table's D call, TRBD1. TRBV21-1 is noted as a pseudogene. The CDR3 totals 19 residues.

J is TRBJ2-7 and V is TRBV20-1; 8 bases line up with TRBD2. The ends lost 0 bases at V and 6 bases at J; junction bases unmatched: 7. The CDR3 totals 14 residues. Germline V gene lookup returns CDR1 DFQATT and CDR2 SNEGSKA (reference sequence). The CDR3 nucleotides read TGCAGTGCTAGAGACGGCGGGAGGACCTCCGAGCAGTACTTC. Its protein product is CSARDGGRTSEQYF.

This clonotype was seen ten or more times. The chain carries TRBV6-4 and TRBJ1-6; D gene ambiguous. This CDR3 has 13 residues. Germline-derived CDR1 and CDR2 are MRHNA and SNTAGT. The ends were cut back, 5 bases at V and 7 bases at J, with 9 bases in the middle. CDR3 amino acids: CASSRTANSPLHF. In nucleotides, the CDR3 is TGTGCCAGCAGTAGGACGGCAAATTCACCCCTCCACTTT.

This clonotype was detected many times. The CDR3 bases are TGTGCCAGCAGCTTAGGCGGGGACAGCTATGGCTACACCTTC. Encoded protein: CASSLGGDSYGYTF. This chain joins TRBV13 and TRBJ1-2; 7 nucleotides match TRBD1. Germline assignment: CDR1 PRHDT and CDR2 FYEKMQ (reference sequence). The V segment lost 0 bases and the J segment 4 bases; nucleotides outside the gene matches: 2. This CDR3 contains 14 residues.

J is TRBJ1-1 and V is TRBV27; the match to TRBD1 covers 8 bases. The CDR3 contains 17 residues. CDR1 and CDR2 (germline): MNHEY, SMNVEV (reference sequence). Unmatched junction bases numbered 9, after V lost 2 bases and J lost 1 base. The CDR3 is CASSLLSPGGSNTEAFF. The CDR3 DNA follows: TGTGCCAGCAGTTTACTTAGCCCAGGGGGCTCGAACACTGAAGCTTTCTTT.

In this sample, this clonotype turned up many times. This chain links TRBV7-2 with TRBJ1-2; D ambiguous. The CDR3 sequence is 15 residues long. The V end lost 5 bases, the J end lost 5 bases, and 18 bases lay between the germline ends. The germline V gene encodes CDR1 SGHTA and CDR2 FQGNSA. CDR3 region: CASSASRPTGYGYTF. The CDR3 DNA is TGTGCCAGCAGCGCCTCCAGACCGACGGGGTATGGCTACACCTTC.

CDR3 coding DNA: TGTGCCACTTCTTTGGGGGTCGAGCAGTACTTC. The encoded protein is CATSLGVEQYF. The chain is built from TRBV3-1 and TRBJ2-7; the D call may be TRBD1 or TRBD2 (5 bases each). Trimming pared 10 bases from V and 6 bases from J, leaving 13 bases between. The CDR3 has 11 residues. Per the germline V gene, CDR1 is LGHDT and CDR2 is YNNKEL (reference sequence).

This clonotype came up a few times. The chain uses TRBV20-1 and TRBJ1-2; D not resolved. Germline V gene data show CDR1 as DFQATT and CDR2 as SNEGSKA (reference sequence). The CDR3 is 14 residues long. With 2 bases removed from V and 2 bases from J, the gap between germline ends came to 12 bases. DNA of the CDR3: TGCAGTGCTAGATCCTCCGGGGTGAACTATGGCTACACCTTC. This encodes CSARSSGVNYGYTF.

About this clonotype itself: This may come from a read error, since a much larger clone is one base off. The rearrangement uses TRBV20-1 and TRBJ1-2, with 8 bases aligning to TRBD1. CDR1 and CDR2 from the germline V gene are DFQATT and SNEGSKA (reference sequence). This CDR3 has 14 amino acids. DNA of the CDR3: TGCAGTGCTAGTTTGCAGGGGGCTAACTATGGCCACACCTTC. Protein sequence: CSASLQGANYGHTF.

Remarks on this clonotype: Since a much larger clone is just one base distant, this may be a read error. The chain recombines TRBV7-2 with TRBJ1-6, with 9 bases aligning to TRBD1. This CDR3 has 14 residues. The V gene's germline CDR1 is SGHTA and CDR2 FQGNSA. CDR3 in amino acids: CASSHGTGYSPPHF. DNA for the CDR3: TGTGCCAGCAGCCACGGGACAGGGTATTCACCCCCCCACTTT.

This clonotype came up a few times. The V gene is TRBV7-2, the J gene TRBJ2-5; 8 bases map to TRBD1. J lost 1 base, V lost 5 bases, and 9 bases had no gene match. The CDR3 is made up of 16 amino acids. Germline CDR1 and CDR2: SGHTA and FQGNSA. Written as DNA, the CDR3 is TGTGCCAGCAGCGGAAACGGACAGGGACTCCAAGAGACCCAGTACTTC. Translating gives CASSGNGQGLQETQYF.

The chain couples TRBV7-2 to TRBJ2-7; TRBD1 matches at 10 bases. CDR3 length equals 14 residues. Germline-derived CDR1 and CDR2 are SGHTA and FQGNSA. V dropped 5 bases and J dropped 4; count of bases not matched to a gene: 5. CDR3 in amino acids: CASSRDRGVYEQYF. Written as DNA, the CDR3 is TGTGCCAGCAGCCGGGACAGGGGAGTTTACGAGCAGTACTTC.

The table lists this clonotype with a few counts. The chain employs TRBV29-1 and TRBJ2-3; the D call may be TRBD1 or TRBD2 (5 bases each). Germline V gene lookup returns CDR1 SQVTM and CDR2 ANQGSEA. This CDR3 region has 13 residues. Trimming removed 6 bases from V and 3 bases from J, with 13 bases in between. The CDR3 DNA reads TGCAGCGTAAGGGGACGGACAACAGATACGCAGTATTTT. Protein: CSVRGRTTDTQYF.

This clonotype was detected many times. This sequence joins TRBV28 and TRBJ2-7; D gene uncertain. This CDR3 contains 14 residues. Trimming pared 2 bases from V and 2 bases from J, leaving 10 bases between. Per germline, CDR1 MDHEN and CDR2 SYDVKM. DNA of the CDR3: TGTGCCAGCAGTTTACCGAGACATCCCTACGAGCAGTACTTC. Protein sequence: CASSLPRHPYEQYF.

Regarding this clonotype: One base away lies a much larger clone, so this may be a sequencing read error. The chain recombines TRBV4-3 with TRBJ2-6, with D possibly matching TRBD1 (5 bases). This CDR3 comprises 16 residues. CDR1 and CDR2 (germline): LGHNA, YSLEER. For the CDR3, the DNA is TGCGCCAGCAGCCAACGAACCGGATCTGGGGCCGACGTCCTGACTTTC. Translating it yields CASSQRTGSGADVLTF.